This passage covers 27 T cell receptor beta chains from one sample sequenced in a study of CXCR3-negative and CXCR3-positive naive CD8 T cells. Study-wide results and caveats: TRB CDR3 hydrophobicity was greater in CXCR3-positive naive cells than in CXCR3-negative naive cells.

Preparation of TRB cDNA libraries relied on 5' RACE carrying UMI labels. One entry per CDR3 protein, without DNA, is what TCRdb gives after re-calling the 5' RACE reads. The listing records 130,000 to 150,000 distinct CDR3 sequences. Their antigen targets remain unknown. Sequencing used naive CXCR3+ CD8+ T cells from blood. Sample subset: CD45RO-CCR7+CD27+CD95- naive CD8+ T cells expressing CXCR3 (TNR3+). The source is a human donor in good health. Some clones in this sample may be carry-over from other donors' samples.

The chain combines TRBV29-1 with TRBJ1-1. The CDR3 sequence is 14 residues long. Germline V gene data show CDR1 as SQVTM and CDR2 as ANQGSEA. CDR3 protein: CSVQWDVGYTEAFF.

V is TRBV30 and J is TRBJ1-1. Germline loops: CDR1 GTSNPN, CDR2 SVGIG (reference sequence). There are 13 residues in the CDR3. CDR3: CAWSDRVNTEAFF. Filled out from reference TRBV30 and TRBJ1-1, the complete variable domain reads SQTIHQWPATLVQPVGSPLSLECTVEGTSNPNLYWYRQAAGRGLQLLFYSVGIGQISSEVPQNLSASRPQDRQFILSSKKLLLSDSGFYLCAWSDRVNTEAFFGQGTRLTVV.

The V gene is TRBV7-9, the J gene TRBJ2-7; TCRdb's assignment of TRBD1 cannot be checked, as there is no DNA. Per germline, CDR1 SEHNR and CDR2 FQNEAQ (reference sequence). The CDR3 is made up of 16 amino acids. CDR3 protein: CASSLDGAGGPDEQYF.

The genes are TRBV7-9 and TRBJ2-6; the D gene TCRdb calls, TRBD1, cannot be checked with no DNA. Germline CDR1 is SEHNR and CDR2 is FQNEAQ (reference sequence). The CDR3 runs to 17 residues. CDR3 amino acids: CASSGRQASSGANVLTF.

The genes are TRBV9 and TRBJ1-1; the TRBD1 assignment by TCRdb is unverifiable without DNA. Germline assignment: CDR1 SGDLS and CDR2 YYNGEE. The CDR3 covers 14 residues. The chain's CDR3 is CASSATGGSAEAFF.

The CDR3 sequence: CASSPYRAGYTF. The chain uses TRBV28 and TRBJ1-2; there is no DNA to check the TCRdb D call of TRBD1. CDR3 size: 12 residues. Germline loops: CDR1 MDHEN, CDR2 SYDVKM.

This chain connects TRBV20-1 to TRBJ2-1; TCRdb proposes TRBD1, but this gene call is untestable without DNA. CDR3 size: 15 residues. CDR1 DFQATT and CDR2 SNEGSKA come from the germline V gene (reference sequence). The CDR3 loop reads CSAMSSPLSYNEQFF.

This chain joins TRBV5-1 and TRBJ2-5; checking the TCRdb D call of TRBD2 is not possible without DNA. Germline CDR1 reads SGHRS; CDR2 reads YFSETQ. The length of the CDR3 is 15 residues. CDR3 sequence reads: CASSLDAGEGETQYF.

This chain links TRBV5-1 with TRBJ2-7. CDR3 size: 11 residues. Germline V gene lookup returns CDR1 SGHRS and CDR2 YFSETQ. The CDR3 here is CASSSTYEQYF.

The genes are TRBV20-1 and TRBJ2-7; lacking DNA, the TRBD1 call made by TCRdb goes unchecked. The CDR3 length is 15 residues. From germline, CDR1 is DFQATT and CDR2 SNEGSKA (reference sequence). The CDR3 protein is CSAKSWDRPSYEQYF.

The chain couples TRBV6-5 to TRBJ2-1. CDR1 MNHEY and CDR2 SVGAGI come from the germline V gene. The CDR3 has 14 amino acids. CDR3 residues: CASSYRGIHNEQFF.

The rearrangement links TRBV29-1 to TRBJ1-1. The CDR3 is 14 amino acids. CDR1 SQVTM and CDR2 ANQGSEA come from the germline V gene. CDR3 amino acids: CSVEHLPDGTEAFF.

The chain links TRBV12-3 or TRBV12-4 to TRBJ2-5. There are 12 residues in the CDR3. Here the CDR3 reads CASSFVAQTQYF.

J is TRBJ1-1 and V is TRBV12-3 or TRBV12-4. The CDR3 spans 13 residues. CDR3 protein: CASVARFTTEAFF.

This chain connects TRBV15 to TRBJ2-7; lacking DNA, the TRBD1 call made by TCRdb goes unchecked. The CDR3 has 14 residues. The germline V gene encodes CDR1 LNHNV and CDR2 YYDKDF (reference sequence). The CDR3: CATSLMTGGNEQYF.

The CDR3 is CASSLYMSNYGYTF. V usage is TRBV27 and J usage is TRBJ1-2. This CDR3 comprises 14 residues. Germline CDR1 MNHEY, CDR2 SMNVEV (reference sequence).

The chain combines TRBV12-3 or TRBV12-4 with TRBJ2-5; TCRdb picks TRBD2, but there is no DNA to check that call. The CDR3 extends over 15 amino acids. CDR3: CASSFRGGLSETQYF.

This CDR3 reads CSVWDKLLNTEAFF. The chain recombines TRBV29-1 with TRBJ1-1; TCRdb outputs TRBD1, but without DNA this stays unchecked. In germline, CDR1 is SQVTM, CDR2 ANQGSEA. This CDR3 has 14 amino acids.

The V and J genes are TRBV7-6 and TRBJ1-4. The CDR3 covers 16 residues. Germline V gene sequence: CDR1 SGHVS, CDR2 FNYEAQ. The CDR3 sequence is CASADFGVGTNEKLFF.

CDR3 amino acids: CASTKGWSYNEQFF. The J gene is TRBJ2-1, the V gene TRBV6-5; the D gene TCRdb calls, TRBD2, cannot be checked with no DNA. Germline CDR1 is MNHEY and CDR2 is SVGAGI. The CDR3 runs 14 residues.

The V and J genes are TRBV11-2 and TRBJ2-1; the TCRdb D gene call, TRBD2, has no DNA to confirm it. Germline V lookup: CDR1 SGHAT, CDR2 FQNNGV. This CDR3 has 20 amino acids. This chain's CDR3 is CASSLPGASGSLGGYNEQFF.

This chain links TRBV27 with TRBJ2-2. CDR1 and CDR2 (germline): MNHEY, SMNVEV (reference sequence). This CDR3 region has 16 residues. The CDR3 spells CASSSVGYGYTGELFF.

The rearrangement links TRBV10-3 to TRBJ2-1. Germline loops: CDR1 ENHRY, CDR2 SYGVKD. CDR3 length: 13 residues. CDR3 loop: CAISETGYNEQFF.

The V gene is TRBV7-9, the J gene TRBJ2-5; there is no DNA to check the TCRdb D call of TRBD1. Germline values: CDR1 SEHNR, CDR2 FQNEAQ (reference sequence). CDR3 length: 15 amino acids. This chain's CDR3 is CASSSLVVGTETQYF.

This chain connects TRBV6-5 to TRBJ1-2. CDR1 is MNHEY and CDR2 is SVGAGI in the germline V gene. This CDR3 has 15 residues. Here the CDR3 reads CASRMGPNIGYGYTF.

V is TRBV3-1 and J is TRBJ2-7; TCRdb's D call of TRBD1 is untestable without DNA. This CDR3 is built from 15 residues. Germline V lookup: CDR1 LGHDT, CDR2 YNNKEL (reference sequence). The CDR3: CASSQGLGLSYEQYF.

The chain carries TRBV6-2 or TRBV6-3 and TRBJ2-3; TCRdb outputs TRBD2, but without DNA this stays unchecked. The CDR3 consists of 15 residues. Germline V gene sequence: CDR1 MNHEY, CDR2 SVGEGT. CDR3 protein: CASTYGRGGTDTQYF.